Below, one T cell receptor beta chain is given with its context. The sample belongs to a study of cytotoxic CD8 clonotypes in ibrutinib-treated CLL. Cryopreserved PBMCs provided about 2 micrograms of genomic DNA for the TCR beta libraries. The CDR3 has 16 amino acids. The V and J ends lost 6 bases and 5 bases respectively, with 19 bases between them. Germline-derived CDR1 and CDR2 are LNHDA and SQIVND (reference sequence). The planned depth of sequencing spanned 1 in 200,000 to 1 in 1 million T cells. Method: immunoSEQ multiplex PCR; TCRdb's copy keeps in-frame clones and lacks some. Of 120,000 to 150,000 clones in the sample, approximately 90% were seen once.

This specimen was PBMCs, taken after 12 months of ibrutinib treatment. This clonotype was sampled from a human donor with chronic lymphocytic leukemia. This rearrangement joins TRBV19 to TRBJ2-2, with D possibly being TRBD1 (5 bases). CDR3 sequence reads: CASSQAVQDGTGELFF. DNA of the CDR3: TGTGCCAGTAGCCAAGCCGTACAGGACGGGACCGGGGAGCTGTTTTTT.